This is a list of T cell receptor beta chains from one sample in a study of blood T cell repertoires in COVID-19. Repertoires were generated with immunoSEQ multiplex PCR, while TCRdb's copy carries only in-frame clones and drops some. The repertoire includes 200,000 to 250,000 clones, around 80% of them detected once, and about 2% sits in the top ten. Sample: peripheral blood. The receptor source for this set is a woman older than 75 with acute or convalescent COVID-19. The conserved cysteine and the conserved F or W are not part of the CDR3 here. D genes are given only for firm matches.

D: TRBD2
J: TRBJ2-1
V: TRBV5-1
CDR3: ASSLGSGMYNEQF

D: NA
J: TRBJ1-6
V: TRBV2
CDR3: ASRIAGAYNSPLH

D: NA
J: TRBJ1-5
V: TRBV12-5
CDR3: ASGLDASGPQH

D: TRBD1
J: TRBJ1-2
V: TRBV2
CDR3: ASSRGQGAPSYT

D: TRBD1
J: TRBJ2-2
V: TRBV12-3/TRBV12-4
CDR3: ASSRTGTGELF

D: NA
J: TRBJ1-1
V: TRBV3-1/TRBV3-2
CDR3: ASSQVDTEAF

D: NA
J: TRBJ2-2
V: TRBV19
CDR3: ASRVSGAGTASRAGELF

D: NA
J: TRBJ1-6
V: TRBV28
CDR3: AVPGPDNSPLH

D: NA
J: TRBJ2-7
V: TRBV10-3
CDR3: AIWVGGSSFGEQY

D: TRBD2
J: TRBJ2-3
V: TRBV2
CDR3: ASSEAKLAGGVSTDTQY

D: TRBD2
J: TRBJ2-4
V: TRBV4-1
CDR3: ASQRGSGSGIQY

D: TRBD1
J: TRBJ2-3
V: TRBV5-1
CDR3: ASSPGTGTSTDTQY

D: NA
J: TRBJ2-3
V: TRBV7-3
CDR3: ASSLSGTTDTQY

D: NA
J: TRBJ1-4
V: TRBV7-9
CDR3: ASSLAGHEEKLF

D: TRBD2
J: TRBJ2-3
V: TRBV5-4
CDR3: ASSRTSGTTDTQY

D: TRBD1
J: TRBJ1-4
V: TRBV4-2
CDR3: ASSPGQVNEKLF

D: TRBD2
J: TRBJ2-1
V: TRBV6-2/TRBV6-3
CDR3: ASSPHSSGLQF

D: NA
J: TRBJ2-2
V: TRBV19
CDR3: ASTGGFPTGELF

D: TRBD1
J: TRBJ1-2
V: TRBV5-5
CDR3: ASSEGQGYGYT

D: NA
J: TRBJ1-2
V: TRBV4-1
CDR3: ASSQDLGGGNYGYT

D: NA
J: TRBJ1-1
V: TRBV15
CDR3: ATSRELRIVEAF

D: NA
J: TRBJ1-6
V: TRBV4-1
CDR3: ASSQYPRRGNSPLH

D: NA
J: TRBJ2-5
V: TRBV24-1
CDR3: ATSDSTGLGETQY

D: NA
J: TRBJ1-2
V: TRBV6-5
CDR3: ASSPGGDRGGYT

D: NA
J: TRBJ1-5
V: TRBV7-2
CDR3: ASSLSGYQPQH

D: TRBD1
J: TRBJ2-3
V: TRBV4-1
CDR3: ASSLQGASTDTQY

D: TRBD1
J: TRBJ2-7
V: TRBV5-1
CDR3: ASSPRTGPSYEQY

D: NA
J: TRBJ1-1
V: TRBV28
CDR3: ASMEPRDTEAF

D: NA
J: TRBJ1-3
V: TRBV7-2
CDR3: ASGDKAGNTIY

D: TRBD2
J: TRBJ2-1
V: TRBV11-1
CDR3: ASSLSGRGNEQF

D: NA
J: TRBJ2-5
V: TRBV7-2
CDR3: ASSLMIGYQETQY

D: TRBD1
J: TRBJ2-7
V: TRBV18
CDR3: ASSPQGQGGNEQY

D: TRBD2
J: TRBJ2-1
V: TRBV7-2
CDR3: ASSKTSGRAAEQF

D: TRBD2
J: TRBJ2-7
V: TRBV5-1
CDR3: ASSLVLAGVEQY

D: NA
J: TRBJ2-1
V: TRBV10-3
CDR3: AISVGRGSYNEQF

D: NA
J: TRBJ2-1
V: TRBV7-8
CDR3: ASRIAAFSSSYNEQF

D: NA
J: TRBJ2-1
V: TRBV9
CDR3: ASSPQGNEQF

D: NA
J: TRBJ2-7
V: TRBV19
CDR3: ASSIGGEDRWAYEQY

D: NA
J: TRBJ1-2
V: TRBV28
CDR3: ASSFPPSTTNGYT

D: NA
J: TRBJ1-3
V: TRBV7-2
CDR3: ASSLVVSGNTIY

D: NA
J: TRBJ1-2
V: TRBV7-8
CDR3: ASNGAGGYGYT

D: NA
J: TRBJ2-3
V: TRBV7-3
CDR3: ASSFSGADTQY

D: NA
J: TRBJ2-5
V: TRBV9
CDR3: ASSVGPVETQY

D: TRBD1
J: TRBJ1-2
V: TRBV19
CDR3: ASSTTGGSYGYT

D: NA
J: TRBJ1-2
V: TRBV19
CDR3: ASSIEGTRPNYGYT

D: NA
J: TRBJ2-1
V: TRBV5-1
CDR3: ASSLKGDNEQF

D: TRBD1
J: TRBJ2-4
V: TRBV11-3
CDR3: ASSPGGRGNIQY

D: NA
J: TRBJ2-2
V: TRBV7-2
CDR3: ASSYGTPVTGELF

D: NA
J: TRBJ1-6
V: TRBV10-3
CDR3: AISESGEDSPLH

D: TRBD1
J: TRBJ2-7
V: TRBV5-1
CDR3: ASSLSGTGYYEQY

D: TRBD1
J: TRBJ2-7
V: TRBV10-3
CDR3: AISVGQEGYEQY

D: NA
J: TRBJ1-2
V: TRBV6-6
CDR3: ASIPGGTNYGYT

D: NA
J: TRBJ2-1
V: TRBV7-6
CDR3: ASSFPGAGPDEQF

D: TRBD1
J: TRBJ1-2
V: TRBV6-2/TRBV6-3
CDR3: ASSVPGQVAGYT